This T cell receptor beta chain was observed in a study of blood T cells in healthy people across ages. The study, taken as a whole, reports: A roughly linear fall in TCR beta diversity per million T cells was seen with increasing age. Because sorting was not performed, PBMCs prevented conclusive naive versus antigen-experienced comparison. It was not known whether donors were CMV positive (a possible confounder of expanded clonotype changes).

Looked up from germline, CDR1 is LGHNA and CDR2 is YNFKEQ. This CDR3 region has 16 residues. V dropped 0 bases and J dropped 5 bases, with 14 bases sitting between them. PCR was performed a second time for roughly 6 to 12 cycles using a sample-barcoded 5' primer and a J-beta primer mix. TCRdb used MiXCR to reprocess the 5' RACE reads, holding one entry per CDR3 protein. The table has some 670,000 distinct CDR3 sequences, over 40% seen once; the top ten hold 13%. This clonotype has at least ten counts. Its target is unknown. The specimen was blood. The rearrangement joins TRBV4-2 to TRBJ2-1; no clear D gene. This TCR derives from a woman of 80 years or more in good health. CDR3 in DNA: TGTGCCAGCAGCCAAGAGTGGCCAAAAGATAACAATGAGCAGTTCTTC. This encodes CASSQEWPKDNNEQFF.